This entry lists 26 T cell receptor beta chains sequenced from one sample in a study of a mutant IDH1 vaccine in newly diagnosed glioma. Time point defined: week 23, last vaccination. Doses comprised 300 ug of mutant IDH1 20-mer peptide each, plus topical imiquimod. These receptors have no known antigen. Profiled with immunoSEQ multiplex PCR; TCRdb holds only in-frame clones, not every one. This sample has tens of thousands of clones; approximately 90% occur once, and the top ten carry approximately 4.1%. The sample in question was PBMCs, obtained from a glioma patient whose treatment included an IDH1 peptide vaccine. The receptors come from a man aged 50 to 59 with glioma.

The chain is built from TRBV7-2 and TRBJ2-1; 7 bases align to TRBD1. The CDR3 loop spans 14 amino acids. J lost 5 bases, V lost 5 bases, and 6 bases had no gene match. CDR1 SGHTA and CDR2 FQGNSA come from the germline V gene. The CDR3 is CASSARQGNNEQFF. The CDR3 region has the DNA TGTGCCAGCAGCGCGCGACAGGGCAACAATGAGCAGTTCTTC.

This chain connects TRBV25-1 to TRBJ1-1; D remains ambiguous. The CDR3 is 13 residues long. Trimming left V 8 bases short and J 5 bases short, with 15 bases between. The germline gives CDR1 MGHDK, CDR2 SYGVNS. This CDR3 reads CASGDGSITEAFF. In nucleotides, the CDR3 is TGTGCCAGCGGAGATGGGTCAATAACTGAAGCTTTCTTT. Supplemented by reference TRBV25-1 and TRBJ1-1, the full variable domain reads EADIYQTPRYLVIGTGKKITLECSQTMGHDKMYWYQQDPGMELHLIHYSYGVNSTEKGDLSSESTVSRIRTEHFPLTLESARPSHTSQYLCASGDGSITEAFFGQGTRLTVV.

The genes are TRBV7-6 and TRBJ2-7; 15 bases align to TRBD2. V was clipped by 6 bases and J by 3 bases; unmatched bases: 12. Looked up from germline, CDR1 is SGHVS and CDR2 is FNYEAQ. The CDR3 contains 18 residues. Here the CDR3 reads CASSLLPGTSGGSYEQYF. CDR3 nucleotide sequence: TGTGCCAGCAGTTTACTTCCCGGGACTAGCGGGGGGAGCTACGAGCAGTACTTC.

This chain connects TRBV4-1 to TRBJ2-7; 9 nucleotides line up with TRBD2. This CDR3 region has 15 residues. J gave up 2 bases and V 4 bases, and 6 bases lay outside the gene matches. Germline loops: CDR1 MGHRA, CDR2 YSYEKL. DNA for the CDR3: TGCGCCAGCAGCCTCGAGGCGGGGGGGACCTACGAGCAGTACTTC. Translating it yields CASSLEAGGTYEQYF.

This chain connects TRBV2 to TRBJ1-4; TRBD1 agrees at 9 bases. Germline V gene lookup returns CDR1 SNHLY and CDR2 FYNNEI. The length of the CDR3 is 13 residues. With V trimmed by 6 bases and J by 6 bases, 2 bases remained unmatched. The CDR3 DNA reads TGTGCCAGCAGGCGGACAGGGGATGAAAAACTGTTTTTT. Protein: CASRRTGDEKLFF.

This chain connects TRBV30 to TRBJ1-2; D perhaps matches TRBD1 (5 bases). The CDR3 runs to 13 residues. Germline CDR1 GTSNPN, CDR2 SVGIG (reference sequence). V lost 3 bases to trimming and J lost 9 bases, with 17 bases between them. The CDR3 nucleotides read TGTGCCTGGAGCCCAGCGGCAGGGAGAAGCTACACCTTC. Its translation is CAWSPAAGRSYTF.

The chain carries TRBV5-1 and TRBJ2-5; no definite D call. V was shortened by 2 bases and J by 3 bases, with 5 bases between the two germline ends. This CDR3 comprises 12 residues. Germline V gives CDR1 SGHRS, CDR2 YFSETQ. The CDR3 coding sequence is TGCGCCAGCAGCTTCCATAAAGAGACCCAGTACTTC. It translates to CASSFHKETQYF.

The chain couples TRBV10-3 to TRBJ1-4; no definite D call. The germline V gene has CDR1 ENHRY and CDR2 SYGVKD. The CDR3 is 16 amino acids. With 4 bases removed from V and 4 bases from J, the gap between germline ends came to 16 bases. CDR3 nucleotides: TGTGCCATCAGTGGGGGTCCTCCAGAGGGTAATGAAAAACTGTTTTTT. Translated, it gives CAISGGPPEGNEKLFF.

V gene TRBV7-2 combines with J gene TRBJ2-7; D is possibly TRBD1 (6 bases). The ends were cut back, 3 bases at V and 4 bases at J, with 13 bases in the middle. CDR1 and CDR2 (germline): SGHTA, FQGNSA. The CDR3 spans 14 residues. CDR3 protein: CASSFNNRVYEQYF. Here the CDR3 DNA reads TGTGCCAGCAGCTTTAACAACAGGGTGTACGAGCAGTACTTC.

The chain is built from TRBV7-9 and TRBJ2-2; unclear D gene. Germline V gene lookup returns CDR1 SEHNR and CDR2 FQNEAQ (reference sequence). Trimming shortened V by 6 bases and J by 6 bases, and 11 bases separated the two germline ends. This CDR3 comprises 13 residues. The CDR3 spells CASSSTASGELFF. The CDR3 DNA reads TGTGCCAGCAGTTCAACGGCGTCCGGGGAGCTGTTTTTT. Supplemented by reference TRBV7-9 and TRBJ2-2, the full variable domain reads DTGVSQNPRHKITKRGQNVTFRCDPISEHNRLYWYRQTLGQGPEFLTYFQNEAQLEKSRLLSDRFSAERPKGSFSTLEIQRTEQGDSAMYLCASSSTASGELFFGEGSRLTVL.

The CDR3 DNA reads as TGTGCCTGGAGTGTTGCACTTTATAATTCACCCCTCCACTTT. It yields the protein CAWSVALYNSPLHF. This chain uses TRBV30 with TRBJ1-6, with D hard to call. CDR1 GTSNPN and CDR2 SVGIG come from the germline V gene (reference sequence). This CDR3 contains 14 residues. V was trimmed by 0 bases and J by 4 bases, leaving 7 bases between them.

This clone has just one count. The V gene is TRBV6-6, the J gene TRBJ2-7, with D hard to call. Per germline, CDR1 MNHNY and CDR2 SVGAGI (reference sequence). Trimming left V 2 bases short and J 4 bases short, with 15 bases between. The CDR3 consists of 15 residues. The CDR3 loop is CASSYSRAEIYEQYF. The CDR3 DNA follows: TGTGCCAGCAGTTACAGCCGGGCAGAGATTTACGAGCAGTACTTC.

The J gene is TRBJ1-5, the V gene TRBV7-8; no clear D gene. The CDR3 runs 13 residues. V was shortened by 5 bases and J by 4 bases, with 9 bases between the two germline ends. Looked up from germline, CDR1 is SGHVS and CDR2 is FQNEAQ. The CDR3 nucleotides read TGTGCCAGCAGCCAAGGCCGAAATCAGCCCCAGCATTTT. It is translated as CASSQGRNQPQHF. The entire variable domain, with the rest obtained from reference TRBV7-8 and TRBJ1-5, is as follows: GAGVSQSPRYKVAKRGQDVALRCDPISGHVSLFWYQQALGQGPEFLTYFQNEAQLDKSGLPSDRFFAERPEGSVSTLKIQRTQQEDSAVYLCASSQGRNQPQHFGDGTRLSIL.

The rearrangement joins TRBV27 to TRBJ1-1; D remains unclear. V was clipped by 6 bases and J by 8 bases, with 19 bases between them. The CDR3 consists of 14 residues. Germline V gene sequence: CDR1 MNHEY, CDR2 SMNVEV (reference sequence). The DNA for the CDR3 is TGTGCCAGCAGCATCCGCCGGGAAAAATTCGAAGCTTTCTTT. Residues: CASSIRREKFEAFF.

This sequence joins TRBV4-3 and TRBJ1-3; TRBD1 aligns across 9 bases. The germline V gene encodes CDR1 LGHNA and CDR2 YSLEER. V lost 4 bases and J lost 1; bases outside the gene matches: 8. The CDR3 spans 17 residues. The CDR3 DNA reads as TGCGCCAGCAGCCTTTATCTCGGACAGGGGTCTGGAAACACCATATATTTT. This encodes CASSLYLGQGSGNTIYF.

The V and J genes are TRBV7-9 and TRBJ2-1, with unresolved D. The CDR3 covers 13 residues. V shed 4 bases and J shed 0 bases, with 4 bases lying between them. The germline V gene has CDR1 SEHNR and CDR2 FQNEAQ (reference sequence). The CDR3 DNA sequence: TGTGCCAGCAGCTCGCCCTCCTACAATGAGCAGTTCTTC. Translation gives CASSSPSYNEQFF.

The CDR3 DNA reads TGCGCCAGCAGCCAAGATCGGGACCACTCCTACGAGCAGTACTTC. Its translation is CASSQDRDHSYEQYF. The chain uses TRBV4-3 and TRBJ2-7; tentatively, D is TRBD1 or TRBD2 (5 bases each). V was shortened by 0 bases and J by 0 bases, with 9 bases between the two germline ends. The germline V gene has CDR1 LGHNA and CDR2 YSLEER. This CDR3 is 15 amino acids long.

This clone is a singleton in its sample. The chain links TRBV2 to TRBJ2-7, with TRBD1 as a possible D gene (5 bases). The CDR3 has 12 residues. The V gene's germline CDR1 is SNHLY and CDR2 FYNNEI. Trimming cost V 4 bases and J 5 bases, with 9 bases left between them. The CDR3 loop is CASSVRRDEQYF. CDR3 nucleotides: TGTGCCAGCAGTGTGCGCAGGGACGAGCAGTACTTC. The full variable domain, its missing parts supplied by reference TRBV2 and TRBJ2-7, is EPEVTQTPSHQVTQMGQEVILRCVPISNHLYFYWYRQILGQKVEFLVSFYNNEISEKSEIFDDQFSVERPDGSNFTLKIRSTKLEDSAMYFCASSVRRDEQYFGPGTRLTVT.

CDR3 nucleotide sequence: TGTGCCAGCAGCTTAGGGTCCCCGAACACTGAAGCTTTCTTT. It codes for CASSLGSPNTEAFF. This rearrangement joins TRBV7-9 to TRBJ1-1; D remains ambiguous. Trimming removed 1 base from V and 1 base from J, with 7 bases in between. The germline V gene encodes CDR1 SEHNR and CDR2 FQNEAQ (reference sequence). The CDR3 spans 14 residues.

The CDR3 coding sequence is TGCGCCAGCAGCCAAGTGGGCCGAAAAAGCGGGAAACTTTCCTACGAGCAGTACTTC. Encoded protein: CASSQVGRKSGKLSYEQYF. J is TRBJ2-7 and V is TRBV4-1; TRBD2 matches at 7 bases. The CDR3 contains 19 residues. Per the germline V gene, CDR1 is MGHRA and CDR2 is YSYEKL. Unmatched junction bases numbered 16, after V lost 1 base and J lost 1 base.

V gene TRBV19 combines with J gene TRBJ2-7, with 13 bases aligning to TRBD2. The CDR3 sequence is 16 residues long. V trimming: 5 bases; J trimming: 2 bases; junction bases outside the gene matches: 6. Germline CDR1 and CDR2: LNHDA and SQIVND (reference sequence). In nucleotides, the CDR3 is TGTGCCAGTAGTCCCGGACTAGCGGGGGCCACCTACGAGCAGTACTTC. Protein product: CASSPGLAGATYEQYF. The variable domain in full, completed from reference TRBV19 and TRBJ2-7, reads DGGITQSPKYLFRKEGQNVTLSCEQNLNHDAMYWYRQDPGQGLRLIYYSQIVNDFQKGDIAEGYSVSREKKESFPLTVTSAQKNPTAFYLCASSPGLAGATYEQYFGPGTRLTVT.

The V and J genes are TRBV2 and TRBJ1-5, with TRBD1 matching over 7 bases. This CDR3 is 14 amino acids long. V was clipped by 6 bases and J by 7 bases; unmatched bases: 9. In germline, CDR1 is SNHLY, CDR2 FYNNEI. CDR3 in DNA: TGTGCCAGCAGCCTACAGGGGTTACGGCAGCCCCAGCATTTT. It specifies CASSLQGLRQPQHF.

The chain uses TRBV7-9 and TRBJ2-5; the D is unclear. This CDR3 spans 13 amino acids. Germline-derived CDR1 and CDR2 are SEHNR and FQNEAQ (reference sequence). The V end lost 4 bases, the J end lost 4 bases, and 10 bases lay between the germline ends. CDR3: CASSSEVVETQYF. The CDR3, as DNA: TGTGCCAGCAGCTCCGAAGTGGTAGAGACCCAGTACTTC.

V and J are TRBV29-1 and TRBJ2-1; D unresolved. This CDR3 spans 8 amino acids. Germline V CDR1 and CDR2: SQVTM, ANQGSEA. The ends were cut back, 4 bases at V and 9 bases at J, with 1 base in the middle. CDR3 in amino acids: CSVAEQFF. The DNA for the CDR3 is TGCAGCGTTGCTGAGCAGTTCTTC.

This clone has more than one count but fewer than ten. V and J are TRBV20-1 and TRBJ2-7; D is uncertain. Trimming removed 5 bases from V and 3 bases from J, with 5 bases in between. From germline, CDR1 is DFQATT and CDR2 SNEGSKA (reference sequence). CDR3 length: 10 amino acids. CDR3 nucleotides: TGCAGTGCTTCGCACTACGAGCAGTACTTC. Translation gives CSASHYEQYF.

In DNA, the CDR3 is TGTGCCAGCATGAGGGGGAGAGCTTTCTTT. As protein: CASMRGRAFF. The chain recombines TRBV11-2 with TRBJ1-1, with D tentatively TRBD1 (6 bases). Trimming stripped 7 bases from V and 10 bases from J, with 10 bases between. The CDR3 covers 10 residues. The germline CDR1 and CDR2 sequences are SGHAT and FQNNGV.